The next 32 T cell receptor beta chains were all read from a single sample in a study of breast tumors, draining lymph nodes, adjacent tissues. Samples came from axillary lymph nodes draining the breast cancer. Using its own MiXCR run on the multiplex PCR reads, TCRdb lists one record per CDR3 protein. Of hundreds of thousands of distinct CDR3 sequences in the sample, approximately 31% were seen once. Source material: axillary lymph node tissue. These receptors all stem from a female donor with breast cancer. Some clones in this sample may be carry-over from other donors' samples.

This clonotype occurred many times. This chain connects TRBV25-1 to TRBJ2-5; the D call may be TRBD1 or TRBD2 (6 bases each). The V and J ends lost 3 bases and 7 bases respectively, with 18 bases between them. Germline V gene sequence: CDR1 MGHDK, CDR2 SYGVNS. This CDR3 comprises 15 residues. The CDR3 coding sequence is TGTGCCAGCAGTGAGGCCGGGACACCCGGGGGGACCCAGTACTTC. It yields the protein CASSEAGTPGGTQYF.

This clonotype was recorded many times. This chain links TRBV6-5 with TRBJ2-1; D may match TRBD1 or TRBD2 (5 bases each). This CDR3 has 12 amino acids. Per the germline V gene, CDR1 is MNHEY and CDR2 is SVGAGI. The V and J ends lost 5 bases and 9 bases respectively, with 11 bases between them. The CDR3 protein is CASSRSGAEQFF. CDR3 nucleotide sequence: TGTGCCAGCAGTCGGTCCGGGGCTGAGCAGTTCTTC.

This clonotype was found many times. V and J are TRBV12-3 or TRBV12-4 and TRBJ1-2; 11 bases are a match to TRBD1. The CDR3 covers 13 residues. After removal of 8 bases from V and 5 bases from J, the junction contained 4 bases not matched to a gene. The CDR3 spells CASAGTGGYGYTF. The CDR3, as DNA: TGTGCCAGCGCCGGGACAGGGGGTTATGGCTACACCTTC.

In this sample, this clonotype turned up many times. The chain recombines TRBV7-2 with TRBJ2-1, with TRBD2 matching over 7 bases. This CDR3 is 13 amino acids long. Trimming took 2 bases from V and 6 from J; bases not matched to a gene: 1. Per the germline V gene, CDR1 is SGHTA and CDR2 is FQGNSA. The CDR3 DNA is TGTGCCAGCAGCTTAAAGCGGGGCAATGAGCAGTTCTTC. Encoded protein: CASSLKRGNEQFF.

The chain is built from TRBV5-6 and TRBJ2-3; 12 bases match TRBD2. This CDR3 spans 16 amino acids. The germline CDR1 and CDR2 sequences are SGHDT and YYEEEE. With V trimmed by 2 bases and J by 7 bases, 8 bases remained unmatched. This CDR3 reads CASSFLAGGPLYTQYF. The CDR3 coding sequence is TGTGCCAGCAGCTTCCTAGCGGGAGGGCCACTGTATACGCAGTATTTT. Complete variable domain (other parts from reference TRBV5-6 and TRBJ2-3): DAGVTQSPTHLIKTRGQQVTLRCSPKSGHDTVSWYQQALGQGPQFIFQYYEEEERQRGNFPDRFSGHQFPNYSSELNVNALLLGDSALYLCASSFLAGGPLYTQYFGPGTRLTVL.

There are a few counts of this clonotype. A much larger clone differs from this one at a single base, so this may be a read error. The chain employs TRBV20-1 and TRBJ2-7; 8 bases fit TRBD2. There are 16 residues in the CDR3. Germline lookup yields CDR1 DFQATT and CDR2 SNEGSKA (reference sequence). J gave up 1 base and V 7 bases, and 15 bases lay outside the gene matches. CDR3 sequence (DNA): TGCAGTGTCGCGATCCCAAAACTAGCGGCATCCTACGAGCAGTACTTC. Protein: CSVAIPKLAASYEQYF.

The sample holds many counts of this clonotype. A junction end diverges from the germline sequence, so it may reflect a read error. V is TRBV6-5 and J is TRBJ2-1, with 7 bases aligning to TRBD2. The CDR3 runs 15 residues. The germline gives CDR1 MNHEY, CDR2 SVGAGI. The CDR3 region is CASSHSGRAGDEQFF. The CDR3 DNA follows: TGTGCCAGCAGTCACTCGGGGAGGGCCGGAGATGAGCAGTTCTTC.

This clonotype was seen ten or more times. The CDR3, as DNA: TGCAGCGTTGTGGCCAGATCTTCTCTCGATGAGCAGTTCTTC. Translating gives CSVVARSSLDEQFF. The chain employs TRBV29-1 and TRBJ2-1; D unresolved. The CDR3 is 14 residues long. V lost 4 bases to trimming and J lost 8 bases, with 18 bases between them. Per the germline V gene, CDR1 is SQVTM and CDR2 is ANQGSEA.

At least ten counts were recorded for this clonotype. The J gene is TRBJ2-7, the V gene TRBV19; D may be TRBD1 (6 bases). The germline V gene encodes CDR1 LNHDA and CDR2 SQIVND (reference sequence). There are 13 residues in the CDR3. V lost 7 bases to trimming and J lost 6 bases, with 16 bases between them. CDR3 nucleotide sequence: TGTGCCAGTACTCAGAGGGGGAAGGGCGAGCAGTACTTC. Amino acid sequence: CASTQRGKGEQYF. The complete variable domain, with remaining parts taken from reference TRBV19 and TRBJ2-7, reads DGGITQSPKYLFRKEGQNVTLSCEQNLNHDAMYWYRQDPGQGLRLIYYSQIVNDFQKGDIAEGYSVSREKKESFPLTVTSAQKNPTAFYLCASTQRGKGEQYFGPGTRLTVT.

This clonotype was picked up many times. The V gene is TRBV18, the J gene TRBJ1-6; weak D call: TRBD1 (5 bases). V was cut by 2 bases and J by 11 bases, with 13 bases left in between. CDR1 and CDR2 from the germline V gene are KGHSH and LQKENI. The CDR3 length is 14 residues. The CDR3 nucleotides read TGTGCCAGCTCACCAACGGGAGGGGTACCACCCCTCCACTTT. Translation: CASSPTGGVPPLHF.

This clonotype showed up many times. The genes are TRBV18 and TRBJ1-4, with 10 bases that match TRBD1. The CDR3 runs 14 residues. Germline-derived CDR1 and CDR2 are KGHSH and LQKENI. V was clipped by 3 bases and J by 8 bases; unmatched bases: 3. In nucleotides, the CDR3 is TGTGCCAGCTCACCTGACAGGGGGCAGGAAAAACTGTTTTTT. Encoded protein: CASSPDRGQEKLFF.

This clonotype was recorded at least ten times. In nucleotides, the CDR3 is TGTGCCACCAGCAGAGAGACCGCTCCGATCACCTTC. As protein: CATSRETAPITF. This chain joins TRBV15 and TRBJ1-2, with D hard to call. CDR1 and CDR2 (germline): LNHNV, YYDKDF (reference sequence). The CDR3 is 12 amino acids. V was pared by 0 bases and J by 13 bases, with 12 bases between.

This clonotype has ten or more counts. The rearrangement links TRBV19 to TRBJ1-3; D perhaps matches TRBD1 (5 bases). V was trimmed by 7 bases and J by 3 bases, leaving 13 bases between them. Germline-derived CDR1 and CDR2 are LNHDA and SQIVND (reference sequence). This CDR3 has 14 residues. CDR3 sequence: CASNPRGDGNTIYF. The CDR3 DNA reads TGTGCCAGTAATCCGAGGGGTGATGGAAACACCATATATTTT.

This clonotype was detected many times. Compared with germline, one end of the junction differs, possibly owing to a read error. The chain links TRBV7-8 to TRBJ2-7; 9 bases are shared with TRBD2. The CDR3 loop spans 12 amino acids. CDR1 is SGHVS and CDR2 is FQNEAQ in the germline V gene. The DNA for the CDR3 is TGTGCCAGCAGCGTCTCTAGCGGGATCGCCTATTTC. The encoded protein is CASSVSSGIAYF.

This clonotype occurred a few times. The chain is built from TRBV5-8 and TRBJ1-1; 8 nucleotides agree with TRBD1. V gave up 4 bases and J gave up 1 base; unmatched junction bases: 12. The CDR3 runs to 17 residues. CDR1 SGHTS and CDR2 YDEGEE come from the germline V gene. As DNA, the CDR3 is TGTGCCAGCAGCCATAGACAGGGGCGCAGGACGAACACTGAAGCTTTCTTT. Protein: CASSHRQGRRTNTEAFF.

This clonotype has a count of ten or more. The chain has TRBV10-2 and TRBJ2-4; D might be TRBD1 or TRBD2, each matching 5 bases. Germline loops: CDR1 WSHSY, CDR2 SAAADI. This CDR3 comprises 17 residues. The germline V and J ends were trimmed by 3 bases and 1 base, with 16 bases remaining between them. CDR3 nucleotides: TGCGCCAGCAGTGATAGCGACAGTGGAATTGCCAAAAACATTCAGTACTTC. Residues: CASSDSDSGIAKNIQYF.

This clonotype was detected many times. The rearrangement links TRBV19 to TRBJ1-2; the D gene is possibly TRBD1 (5 bases). The CDR3 length is 14 residues. Trimming took 8 bases from V and 1 from J, leaving 14 bases between them. Germline V gives CDR1 LNHDA, CDR2 SQIVND (reference sequence). CDR3 protein: CASGKGIGNYGYTF. In DNA, the CDR3 is TGTGCCAGTGGGAAGGGGATAGGTAACTATGGCTACACCTTC.

This clonotype was detected many times. The chain combines TRBV4-2 with TRBJ2-5; TRBD1 might be the D (6 bases). The CDR3 consists of 14 residues. The V gene lost 3 bases and the J gene lost 3 bases, with 11 bases spanning the gap. Per the germline V gene, CDR1 is LGHNA and CDR2 is YNFKEQ. The CDR3 region is CASSHAGTKETQYF. Here the CDR3 DNA reads TGTGCCAGCAGCCATGCCGGGACAAAAGAGACCCAGTACTTC.

This clonotype came up many times. The chain is built from TRBV19 and TRBJ1-5; TRBD1 matches at 7 bases. The CDR3 sequence is 16 residues long. The V gene's germline CDR1 is LNHDA and CDR2 SQIVND (reference sequence). V trimming: 5 bases; J trimming: 4 bases; junction bases outside the gene matches: 11. The CDR3 region has the DNA TGTGCCAGTAGTCCACCAACCGGGACAGAGAATCAGCCCCAGCATTTT. Translated: CASSPPTGTENQPQHF.

This clonotype was seen ten or more times. The chain carries TRBV6-2 or TRBV6-3 and TRBJ2-7; D not certain. The CDR3 contains 13 residues. Germline assignment: CDR1 MNHEY and CDR2 SVGEGT. The ends were cut back, 5 bases at V and 3 bases at J, with 11 bases in the middle. CDR3 in amino acids: CASSTEGYYEQYF. In DNA, the CDR3 is TGTGCCAGCAGTACAGAAGGATACTACGAGCAGTACTTC.

This clonotype was recorded many times. The CDR3 reads CAWSQGLNQPQHF. CDR3 coding DNA: TGTGCCTGGAGCCAGGGGTTGAATCAGCCCCAGCATTTT. The chain combines TRBV30 with TRBJ1-5, with D possibly being TRBD1 (6 bases). The CDR3 totals 13 residues. Germline V gene data show CDR1 as GTSNPN and CDR2 as SVGIG (reference sequence). Trimming pared 3 bases from V and 4 bases from J, leaving 10 bases between.

The J gene is TRBJ2-1, the V gene TRBV4-1; D tentatively fits TRBD1 or TRBD2 (5 bases each). The germline CDR1 and CDR2 sequences are MGHRA and YSYEKL. Trimming cost V 1 base and J 6 bases, with 19 bases left between them. This CDR3 is 17 amino acids long. DNA of the CDR3: TGCGCCAGCAGCCAAGCCGCCGGGGCCCTGAGGGCCAATGAGCAGTTCTTC. Its protein is CASSQAAGALRANEQFF.

This clonotype was found many times. The chain is built from TRBV5-8 and TRBJ2-2; D gene ambiguous. V was clipped by 2 bases and J by 1 base, with 6 bases between them. The CDR3 is 14 amino acids. Germline V gene lookup returns CDR1 SGHTS and CDR2 YDEGEE. In nucleotides, the CDR3 is TGTGCCAGCAGCTTTTATAAGAACACCGGGGAGCTGTTTTTT. Its protein is CASSFYKNTGELFF.

This clonotype was seen ten or more times. V gene TRBV6-4 combines with J gene TRBJ2-2; weak D call: TRBD2 (6 bases). Germline values: CDR1 MRHNA, CDR2 SNTAGT. This CDR3 has 15 residues. Trimming removed 2 bases at V and 4 bases at J, with 11 bases between. The CDR3 DNA reads TGTGCCAGCAGTGACACTAGCTTTGGCACCGGGGAGCTGTTTTTT. Protein: CASSDTSFGTGELFF.

This clonotype appeared many times. This sequence joins TRBV7-8 and TRBJ2-1, with 7 bases matching TRBD2. The germline gives CDR1 SGHVS, CDR2 FQNEAQ. The CDR3 spans 16 residues. Trimming removed 0 bases from V and 5 bases from J; junction bases left unmatched: 7. The CDR3: CASSLARSGGNNEQFF. Here the CDR3 DNA reads TGTGCCAGCAGCTTAGCGCGGTCGGGAGGAAACAATGAGCAGTTCTTC.

Notes on this clonotype: A read error is possible here, since a much larger clone lies one base away. The V gene is TRBV6-2 or TRBV6-3, the J gene TRBJ2-7, with D possibly being TRBD1 (5 bases). This CDR3 has 16 amino acids. V shed 5 bases and J shed 2 bases, with 19 bases lying between them. From germline, CDR1 is MNHEY and CDR2 SVGEGT. DNA of the CDR3: TGTGCCAGCAGTCCTAGGGGCGCCAGGTTACCCTACGAGCAGTACTTC. Protein sequence: CASSPRGARLPYEQYF.

This clonotype was recorded at least ten times. This chain uses TRBV7-9 with TRBJ2-7; TRBD2 might be the D (6 bases). Germline V CDR1 and CDR2: SEHNR, FQNEAQ (reference sequence). V lost 1 base and J 5 bases, leaving 6 bases between the germline ends. This CDR3 has 12 residues. CDR3 coding DNA: TGTGCCAGCAGCTTAGGGACTAACGAGCAGTACTTC. Its protein is CASSLGTNEQYF.

This chain connects TRBV2 to TRBJ2-1, with 10 bases identical to TRBD1. J gave up 9 bases and V 4 bases, and 12 bases lay outside the gene matches. The CDR3 loop spans 16 amino acids. Germline assignment: CDR1 SNHLY and CDR2 FYNNEI. The CDR3 sequence: CASSVTKRTGGSEQFF. The CDR3 nucleotides are TGTGCCAGCAGTGTTACGAAACGGACAGGGGGTAGTGAGCAGTTCTTC.

The table lists this clonotype with many counts. The chain couples TRBV11-2 to TRBJ2-7; 11 bases are a match to TRBD2. V gave up 7 bases and J gave up 3 bases; unmatched junction bases: 2. The germline V gene encodes CDR1 SGHAT and CDR2 FQNNGV. This CDR3 has 13 residues. The CDR3 DNA sequence: TGTGCCAGCAAACTAGCGGGAGACTACGAGCAGTACTTC. This sequence encodes CASKLAGDYEQYF.

The genes are TRBV27 and TRBJ1-1; possible D gene TRBD1, 5 bases. The germline V and J ends were trimmed by 2 bases and 10 bases, with 11 bases remaining between them. The CDR3 contains 12 residues. Germline V gene lookup returns CDR1 MNHEY and CDR2 SMNVEV (reference sequence). The CDR3, as DNA: TGTGCCAGCAGTTTAATAGGGGAAGGAGCTTTCTTT. Translation gives CASSLIGEGAFF.

This clonotype was observed a few times. The genes are TRBV7-2 and TRBJ1-1; D is unclear. Trimming stripped 1 base from V and 6 bases from J, with 12 bases between. This CDR3 is built from 14 residues. Per the germline V gene, CDR1 is SGHTA and CDR2 is FQGNSA. CDR3 sequence: CASSLDLGSAEAFF. In DNA form, the CDR3 reads TGTGCCAGCAGCTTAGATCTAGGGTCCGCTGAAGCTTTCTTT.

This clonotype was counted ten times or more. This chain joins TRBV5-1 and TRBJ2-1, with 10 positions matching TRBD2. There are 14 residues in the CDR3. V gave up 8 bases and J gave up 12 bases; unmatched junction bases: 14. Per germline, CDR1 SGHRS and CDR2 YFSETQ. CDR3 sequence: CASRPGLAQYRQFF. The CDR3 coding sequence is TGCGCCAGTCGACCGGGACTAGCGCAGTACCGGCAGTTCTTC.